This passage covers 30 T cell receptor beta chains from one sample sequenced in a study of neoadjuvant anti-PD-1 for oral cavity cancer. Generated by immunoSEQ multiplex PCR, the TCRdb table keeps only in-frame clones and is missing some. The sample lists some 9,400 clones; around 60% were seen once. Stated time point: after neoadjuvant nivolumab, at surgical resection. Sequencing was performed on PBMCs, taken after nivolumab (anti-PD-1) treatment. The receptors were sampled from a person aged 40 to 85 with oral cavity squamous cell carcinoma.

The sample holds one count of this clone. V usage is TRBV9 and J usage is TRBJ2-2; 9 bases are shared with TRBD1. Unmatched junction bases numbered 2, after V lost 0 bases and J lost 5 bases. The V gene's germline CDR1 is SGDLS and CDR2 YYNGEE. The CDR3 contains 15 residues. The chain's CDR3 is CASSVAQGATGELFF. DNA of the CDR3: TGTGCCAGCAGCGTAGCACAGGGGGCGACCGGGGAGCTGTTTTTT.

The genes are TRBV10-1 and TRBJ2-5, with D perhaps TRBD1 (7 bases). CDR1 is WNHNN and CDR2 is SYGVQD in the germline V gene (reference sequence). The CDR3 has 15 residues. Trimming took off 4 bases at V and 1 base at J, with 13 bases between the two ends. DNA of the CDR3: TGCGCCAGCAGTGCAGGGGGGAAGGTCCAAGAGACCCAGTACTTC. This gives the protein CASSAGGKVQETQYF.

The chain carries TRBV7-8 and TRBJ2-1, with 7 positions matching TRBD2. Per germline, CDR1 SGHVS and CDR2 FQNEAQ. CDR3 size: 18 residues. Germline trimming cut 8 bases from V and 4 bases from J; bases unmatched to any gene: 20. This chain's CDR3 is CASSGGGRAGASYNEQFF. For the CDR3, the DNA is TGTGCCAGCTCAGGCGGGGGAAGGGCGGGAGCGAGTTACAATGAGCAGTTCTTC.

The rearrangement joins TRBV6-6 to TRBJ2-4; 8 bases are shared with TRBD1. V gave up 5 bases and J gave up 1 base; unmatched junction bases: 4. This CDR3 is 15 amino acids long. The germline CDR1 and CDR2 sequences are MNHNY and SVGAGI (reference sequence). The CDR3 nucleotides read TGTGCCAGCAGTCCTCGGGACAGGGCCAAAAACATTCAGTACTTC. It encodes CASSPRDRAKNIQYF.

This chain links TRBV6-1 with TRBJ2-3; 9 bases map to TRBD2. The CDR3 runs 15 residues. J was trimmed by 6 bases and V by 5 bases; bases with no gene match: 9. Germline loops: CDR1 MNHNS, CDR2 SASEGT. In DNA form, the CDR3 reads TGTGCCAGCAGTCCCGGGACTAGCAATAGGGATACGCAGTATTTT. It specifies CASSPGTSNRDTQYF.

V gene TRBV28 combines with J gene TRBJ1-2; the D gene is possibly TRBD1 (6 bases). The CDR3 consists of 14 residues. V was pared by 6 bases and J by 2 bases, with 13 bases between. Germline CDR1 reads MDHEN; CDR2 reads SYDVKM. The CDR3 sequence: CASRPGGGNYGYTF. The CDR3, as DNA: TGTGCCAGCAGGCCCGGGGGGGGCAACTATGGCTACACCTTC.

This clone was found a few times. The chain employs TRBV5-6 and TRBJ1-3; D is perhaps TRBD1 (6 bases). The V gene lost 4 bases and the J gene lost 1 base, with 9 bases spanning the gap. Germline V CDR1 and CDR2: SGHDT, YYEEEE. This CDR3 has 14 amino acids. The CDR3 sequence is CASSLQGSGNTIYF. The CDR3 DNA is TGTGCCAGCAGCCTACAGGGATCTGGAAACACCATATATTTT.

The chain combines TRBV5-4 with TRBJ2-1, with 11 bases that match TRBD2. V trimming: 0 bases; J trimming: 4 bases; junction bases outside the gene matches: 9. This CDR3 spans 18 amino acids. The V gene's germline CDR1 is SGHNT and CDR2 YYREEE (reference sequence). In DNA form, the CDR3 reads TGTGCCAGCAGCTTGGCGGTGACTAGCGGGAACCTATACAATGAGCAGTTCTTC. Amino acids: CASSLAVTSGNLYNEQFF.

The chain carries TRBV5-1 and TRBJ1-2; D is possibly TRBD1 (5 bases). V dropped 4 bases and J dropped 8 bases, with 12 bases sitting between them. The germline V gene encodes CDR1 SGHRS and CDR2 YFSETQ. The CDR3 is made up of 12 amino acids. CDR3 bases: TGCGCCAGCAGCCCAACAGGTTTAGGCTACACCTTC. Translating it yields CASSPTGLGYTF.

The chain employs TRBV7-2 and TRBJ2-4; a possible D gene is TRBD1 (5 bases). The CDR3 extends over 15 amino acids. Germline V gene data show CDR1 as SGHTA and CDR2 as FQGNSA. Trimming pared 1 base from V and 4 bases from J, leaving 11 bases between. The CDR3: CASSLGLGRKNIQYF. The CDR3 DNA reads TGTGCCAGCAGCTTAGGGCTGGGGCGTAAAAACATTCAGTACTTC. The complete variable domain, with remaining parts taken from reference TRBV7-2 and TRBJ2-4, reads GAGVSQSPSNKVTEKGKDVELRCDPISGHTALYWYRQSLGQGLEFLIYFQGNSAPDKSGLPSDRFSAERTGGSVSTLTIQRTQQEDSAVYLCASSLGLGRKNIQYFGAGTRLSVL.

The rearrangement links TRBV7-6 to TRBJ1-1; D is unclear. Germline CDR1 is SGHVS and CDR2 is FNYEAQ. V was trimmed by 1 base and J by 1 base, leaving 7 bases between them. This CDR3 is built from 14 residues. CDR3 DNA sequence: TGTGCCAGCAGCTTAGGAGGGTGGAACACTGAAGCTTTCTTT. It specifies CASSLGGWNTEAFF.

V gene TRBV9 combines with J gene TRBJ1-3; perhaps TRBD1 as D (5 bases). Trimming took 4 bases from V and 0 from J, leaving 11 bases between them. The CDR3 extends over 15 amino acids. Per germline, CDR1 SGDLS and CDR2 YYNGEE. For the CDR3, the DNA is TGTGCCAGCAGCCCCCGACAGCGCTCTGGAAACACCATATATTTT. This sequence encodes CASSPRQRSGNTIYF.

This clone was seen just once. The chain links TRBV9 to TRBJ2-3; unclear D gene. The length of the CDR3 is 12 residues. Germline lookup yields CDR1 SGDLS and CDR2 YYNGEE. Deletions cut 3 bases from V and 4 bases from J, with 6 bases between. Here the CDR3 DNA reads TGTGCCAGCAGCGAGTGGGCAGATACGCAGTATTTT. This sequence encodes CASSEWADTQYF.

The chain uses TRBV27 and TRBJ2-1; no clear D. The CDR3 length is 15 residues. The germline V gene encodes CDR1 MNHEY and CDR2 SMNVEV (reference sequence). V gave up 6 bases and J gave up 0 bases, with 12 bases separating them. The CDR3 sequence: CASRPPRSSYNEQFF. CDR3 coding DNA: TGTGCCAGCAGGCCTCCCAGGAGCTCCTACAATGAGCAGTTCTTC.

The chain combines TRBV19 with TRBJ1-1; D is unclear. Per germline, CDR1 LNHDA and CDR2 SQIVND (reference sequence). The V end lost 8 bases, the J end lost 7 bases, and 17 bases lay between the germline ends. The CDR3 loop spans 13 amino acids. The CDR3 region is CASRRALKDEAFF. The CDR3 DNA is TGTGCCAGTCGACGAGCACTAAAAGATGAAGCTTTCTTT. The full variable domain, its missing parts supplied by reference TRBV19 and TRBJ1-1, is DGGITQSPKYLFRKEGQNVTLSCEQNLNHDAMYWYRQDPGQGLRLIYYSQIVNDFQKGDIAEGYSVSREKKESFPLTVTSAQKNPTAFYLCASRRALKDEAFFGQGTRLTVV.

The J gene is TRBJ1-2, the V gene TRBV6-1, with a possible D match to TRBD1 (6 bases). The CDR3 length is 15 residues. Germline values: CDR1 MNHNS, CDR2 SASEGT. Trimming left V 5 bases short and J 0 bases short, with 13 bases between. The CDR3 region is CASSIQGLANYGYTF. CDR3 DNA sequence: TGTGCCAGCAGTATCCAGGGGTTAGCTAACTATGGCTACACCTTC.

This chain joins TRBV5-6 and TRBJ1-5, with TRBD1 as a possible D gene (5 bases). The germline gives CDR1 SGHDT, CDR2 YYEEEE. The CDR3 totals 16 residues. V dropped 2 bases and J dropped 1 base, with 13 bases sitting between them. The CDR3 region has the DNA TGTGCCAGCAGCTTCGGCGGGGGGGTGAGCAATCAGCCCCAGCATTTT. Translated: CASSFGGGVSNQPQHF. The entire variable domain, with the rest obtained from reference TRBV5-6 and TRBJ1-5, is as follows: DAGVTQSPTHLIKTRGQQVTLRCSPKSGHDTVSWYQQALGQGPQFIFQYYEEEERQRGNFPDRFSGHQFPNYSSELNVNALLLGDSALYLCASSFGGGVSNQPQHFGDGTRLSIL.

The rearrangement joins TRBV5-4 to TRBJ2-4, with 11 bases matching TRBD1. CDR3 size: 15 residues. In germline, CDR1 is SGHNT, CDR2 YYREEE (reference sequence). The V segment lost 4 bases and the J segment 8 bases; nucleotides outside the gene matches: 8. The CDR3 nucleotides are TGTGCCAGCAGCGGGGGACAGGGGGTTTTTGACATTCAGTACTTC. Translated, it gives CASSGGQGVFDIQYF.

The rearrangement links TRBV11-2 to TRBJ2-5, with TRBD2 matching over 7 bases. The germline CDR1 and CDR2 sequences are SGHAT and FQNNGV. V dropped 8 bases and J dropped 2; count of bases not matched to a gene: 5. CDR3 length: 13 residues. The CDR3 DNA reads TGTGCCAGCGGGGGACTACCTCAAGAGACCCAGTACTTC. Protein sequence: CASGGLPQETQYF.

The rearrangement joins TRBV5-6 to TRBJ2-7; 8 nucleotides agree with TRBD1. CDR3 length: 16 amino acids. The V segment lost 4 bases and the J segment 1 base; nucleotides outside the gene matches: 10. CDR1 SGHDT and CDR2 YYEEEE come from the germline V gene. CDR3 nucleotide sequence: TGTGCCAGCAGCCTTACGACAGGGGTCGGATCCTACGAGCAGTACTTC. Translation gives CASSLTTGVGSYEQYF.

The chain carries TRBV5-1 and TRBJ1-2; 7 bases are shared with TRBD1. The CDR3 is 13 amino acids. The ends lost 0 bases at V and 8 bases at J; junction bases unmatched: 4. Germline V gene lookup returns CDR1 SGHRS and CDR2 YFSETQ. CDR3 coding DNA: TGCGCCAGCAGCTTGGAGGGGGCGCGGGGCTACACCTTC. Its protein product is CASSLEGARGYTF.

The V call is TRBV7-9, the J call TRBJ2-1; 7 bases are a match to TRBD1. V lost 5 bases and J lost 6; bases outside the gene matches: 7. The CDR3 covers 14 residues. From germline, CDR1 is SEHNR and CDR2 FQNEAQ (reference sequence). The CDR3 protein is CASSIQGSFNEQFF. As DNA, the CDR3 is TGTGCCAGCAGCATACAGGGGTCGTTCAATGAGCAGTTCTTC. The variable domain in full, completed from reference TRBV7-9 and TRBJ2-1, reads DTGVSQNPRHKITKRGQNVTFRCDPISEHNRLYWYRQTLGQGPEFLTYFQNEAQLEKSRLLSDRFSAERPKGSFSTLEIQRTEQGDSAMYLCASSIQGSFNEQFFGPGTRLTVL.

The V gene is TRBV25-1, the J gene TRBJ2-2; D might be TRBD2 (7 bases). Germline lookup yields CDR1 MGHDK and CDR2 SYGVNS. The CDR3 runs to 16 residues. Deletions cut 5 bases from V and 0 bases from J, with 13 bases between. CDR3 loop: CASSLGGGANTGELFF. As DNA, the CDR3 is TGTGCCAGCAGTCTTGGGGGGGGCGCGAACACCGGGGAGCTGTTTTTT.

This rearrangement joins TRBV6-1 to TRBJ2-1; tentative D call: TRBD1 (6 bases). Trimming left V 7 bases short and J 8 bases short, with 18 bases between. The CDR3 spans 14 residues. Germline lookup yields CDR1 MNHNS and CDR2 SASEGT. CDR3 coding DNA: TGTGCCAGCACCCGAGGGGGATCAAACGATGAGCAGTTCTTC. Amino acids: CASTRGGSNDEQFF.

Concerning this clone: Mismatch with germline at one junction end may stem from a read error. The chain carries TRBV7-9 and TRBJ1-1; D is undetermined. This CDR3 has 15 residues. Germline V lookup: CDR1 SEHNR, CDR2 FQNEAQ (reference sequence). The CDR3 bases are TGTGCCAGCAACTTATACGACGCGGTGGGCACTGAAGCTTTCTTT. It encodes CASNLYDAVGTEAFF. Looking up the rest from reference TRBV7-9 and TRBJ1-1 gives the full variable domain: DTGVSQNPRHKITKRGQNVTFRCDPISEHNRLYWYRQTLGQGPEFLTYFQNEAQLEKSRLLSDRFSAERPKGSFSTLEIQRTEQGDSAMYLCASNLYDAVGTEAFFGQGTRLTVV.

This clone appeared a few times. V and J are TRBV9 and TRBJ1-6; no clear D. V lost 4 bases, J lost 0 bases, and 5 bases lay in between. Per germline, CDR1 SGDLS and CDR2 YYNGEE. This CDR3 comprises 14 residues. The CDR3: CASSLSSYNSPLHF. In DNA form, the CDR3 reads TGTGCCAGCAGCCTAAGCTCCTATAATTCACCCCTCCACTTT.

V usage is TRBV4-1 and J usage is TRBJ1-4; D possibly corresponds to TRBD1 (5 bases). The CDR3 has 17 residues. Germline V CDR1 and CDR2: MGHRA, YSYEKL. The V gene lost 3 bases and the J gene lost 4 bases, with 18 bases spanning the gap. CDR3: CASSHDPQGANNEKLFF. CDR3 nucleotide sequence: TGCGCCAGCAGCCACGATCCTCAGGGCGCCAATAATGAAAAACTGTTTTTT.

This clone was detected once. The gene calls are TRBV6-5 and TRBJ1-5; 8 bases are shared with TRBD1. The CDR3 extends over 14 amino acids. The germline V gene has CDR1 MNHEY and CDR2 SVGAGI. V dropped 4 bases and J dropped 6; count of bases not matched to a gene: 5. The CDR3 here is CASSSDRGTQPQHF. CDR3 DNA: TGTGCCAGCAGTTCCGACAGGGGAACTCAGCCCCAGCATTTT.

This clone appeared a single time. The V gene is TRBV2, the J gene TRBJ2-1; D not certain. The length of the CDR3 is 12 residues. Trimming removed 5 bases at V and 6 bases at J, with 8 bases between. Germline V CDR1 and CDR2: SNHLY, FYNNEI. CDR3 protein: CASSPKFNEQFF. In nucleotides, the CDR3 is TGTGCCAGCAGTCCGAAATTCAATGAGCAGTTCTTC.

This clone has a single count. The rearrangement joins TRBV11-3 to TRBJ2-3, with TRBD2 as a possible D gene (6 bases). The CDR3 consists of 14 residues. Germline CDR1 SGHNT, CDR2 YENEEA. V dropped 5 bases and J dropped 6 bases, with 15 bases sitting between them. The CDR3 protein is CASSPLGGSDTQYF. Written as DNA, the CDR3 is TGTGCCAGCAGCCCCCTAGGAGGGTCGGATACGCAGTATTTT.